Presented here are 17 T cell receptor beta chains from one specimen sequenced in a study of cytomegalovirus exposure and HLA in healthy donors. Amplification used 60 Vbeta primers and 13 Jbeta primers. The assay was immunoSEQ multiplex PCR, and TCRdb's table has in-frame clones only and misses some. The data hold over 120,000 clones, with roughly 10% observed a single time. The sample consisted of PBMCs. The receptors here all came from a middle-aged man in good health and CMV-seronegative.

In this sample, this clone turned up a few times. The chain recombines TRBV10-3 with TRBJ2-7, with TRBD1 matching 10 bases. The CDR3 has 13 residues. Unmatched junction bases numbered 6, after V lost 7 bases and J lost 6 bases. Germline V gene sequence: CDR1 ENHRY, CDR2 SYGVKD. The CDR3 is CAIKGTGAPEQYF. The CDR3, as DNA: TGTGCCATCAAAGGGACAGGGGCCCCCGAGCAGTACTTC.

This clone has only a few counts. V is TRBV6-1 and J is TRBJ1-1; D is ambiguous. The CDR3 spans 13 residues. Germline V gene sequence: CDR1 MNHNS, CDR2 SASEGT. Trimming stripped 6 bases from V and 0 bases from J, with 8 bases between. The CDR3 protein is CASSWGVNTEAFF. CDR3 sequence (DNA): TGTGCCAGCAGCTGGGGAGTGAACACTGAAGCTTTCTTT.

The J gene is TRBJ1-4, the V gene TRBV27; 7 positions agree with TRBD1. Germline V CDR1 and CDR2: MNHEY, SMNVEV (reference sequence). With 4 bases clipped from V and 7 bases from J, the junction kept 9 bases outside the gene matches. The CDR3 extends over 15 amino acids. CDR3 nucleotides: TGTGCCAGCAGTTCCTGGACAGGTGGGGGTGAAAAACTGTTTTTT. Translation: CASSSWTGGGEKLFF.

The J gene is TRBJ2-7, the V gene TRBV25-1, with 9 positions matching TRBD2. V dropped 5 bases and J dropped 1; count of bases not matched to a gene: 3. This CDR3 has 14 amino acids. Germline loops: CDR1 MGHDK, CDR2 SYGVNS. Written as DNA, the CDR3 is TGTGCCAGCAGTAACCTAGCGGGATCCTACGAGCAGTACTTC. This encodes CASSNLAGSYEQYF.

The chain recombines TRBV11-2 with TRBJ1-2, with 9 bases fitting TRBD1. The germline V gene has CDR1 SGHAT and CDR2 FQNNGV. The CDR3 is 16 amino acids. The V gene end was trimmed by 2 bases and the J gene end by 3 bases; junction bases not matched to a gene: 7. CDR3 in amino acids: CASSLYRDRVDYGYTF. The CDR3 DNA reads as TGTGCCAGCAGCTTATACCGGGACAGGGTCGACTATGGCTACACCTTC.

In this sample, this clone turned up a few times. The chain joins TRBV2 to TRBJ1-1; no clear D gene. With 5 bases removed from V and 6 bases from J, the gap between germline ends came to 22 bases. Germline CDR1 and CDR2: SNHLY and FYNNEI. The CDR3 consists of 16 residues. CDR3 amino acids: CASSLLRPGSWAEAFF. CDR3 DNA: TGTGCCAGCAGTCTCCTTAGGCCAGGTTCTTGGGCTGAAGCTTTCTTT. Based on the CDR3 plus reference TRBV2 and TRBJ1-1, the full variable domain is EPEVTQTPSHQVTQMGQEVILRCVPISNHLYFYWYRQILGQKVEFLVSFYNNEISEKSEIFDDQFSVERPDGSNFTLKIRSTKLEDSAMYFCASSLLRPGSWAEAFFGQGTRLTVV.

V usage is TRBV11-1 and J usage is TRBJ1-6; D uncertain. This CDR3 has 13 amino acids. Trimming left V 6 bases short and J 8 bases short, with 11 bases between. The V gene's germline CDR1 is SGHAT and CDR2 FQDESV (reference sequence). This chain's CDR3 is CASSNARDSPLHF. DNA of the CDR3: TGTGCCAGCAGTAACGCCCGGGATTCACCCCTCCACTTT. The variable domain in full, completed from reference TRBV11-1 and TRBJ1-6, reads EAEVAQSPRYKITEKSQAVAFWCDPISGHATLYWYRQILGQGPELLVQFQDESVVDDSQLPKDRFSAERLKGVDSTLKIQPAELGDSAMYLCASSNARDSPLHFGNGTRLTVT.

There are a few counts of this clone. The CDR3 DNA sequence: TGTGCCAGCAGCTTTTCAGGGGTGACTAACTATGGCTACACCTTC. This sequence encodes CASSFSGVTNYGYTF. This chain joins TRBV7-9 and TRBJ1-2, with D maybe TRBD1 (6 bases). The CDR3 contains 15 residues. Germline V lookup: CDR1 SEHNR, CDR2 FQNEAQ (reference sequence). The ends were cut back, 3 bases at V and 0 bases at J, with 11 bases in the middle.

There are a few counts of this clone. The V call is TRBV19, the J call TRBJ2-1; D ambiguous. Germline V lookup: CDR1 LNHDA, CDR2 SQIVND (reference sequence). The CDR3 length is 17 residues. With 2 bases removed from V and 6 bases from J, the gap between germline ends came to 20 bases. The CDR3 is CASSIFQAAQNPNEQFF. CDR3 bases: TGTGCCAGTAGTATATTCCAGGCCGCCCAAAACCCCAATGAGCAGTTCTTC.

The chain carries TRBV9 and TRBJ1-2, with 7 bases identical to TRBD1. The CDR3 is 14 residues long. Unmatched junction bases numbered 9, after V lost 3 bases and J lost 7 bases. Germline CDR1 reads SGDLS; CDR2 reads YYNGEE. The CDR3 sequence is CASSAQGHLGGYTF. The CDR3 nucleotides read TGTGCCAGCAGCGCACAGGGGCATCTTGGTGGCTACACCTTC.

The V call is TRBV28, the J call TRBJ1-3; D unclear. The germline CDR1 and CDR2 sequences are MDHEN and SYDVKM. Trimming cost V 2 bases and J 2 bases, with 4 bases left between them. This CDR3 has 13 amino acids. CDR3 bases: TGTGCCAGCAGTTTAGGCCCTGGAAACACCATATATTTT. It codes for CASSLGPGNTIYF.

This clone turned up a few times. The J gene is TRBJ2-6, the V gene TRBV15; 7 positions agree with TRBD1. Germline CDR1 and CDR2: LNHNV and YYDKDF (reference sequence). There are 16 residues in the CDR3. V gave up 0 bases and J gave up 4 bases; unmatched junction bases: 3. CDR3 in amino acids: CATSREQGTGANVLTF. The CDR3 coding sequence is TGTGCCACCAGCAGAGAACAGGGGACCGGGGCCAACGTCCTGACTTTC.

This clone was picked up a small number of times. This chain uses TRBV18 with TRBJ2-2; perhaps TRBD1 as D (5 bases). The CDR3 sequence is 14 residues long. CDR1 and CDR2 (germline): KGHSH, LQKENI. V lost 4 bases to trimming and J lost 0 bases, with 6 bases between them. The chain's CDR3 is CASSQGTNTGELFF. In DNA form, the CDR3 reads TGTGCCAGCTCACAGGGGACGAACACCGGGGAGCTGTTTTTT.

This clone was picked up a small number of times. V is TRBV7-8 and J is TRBJ2-5; 10 bases align to TRBD1. The trim removed 5 bases at V and 7 bases at J, leaving 10 bases unmatched. Germline-derived CDR1 and CDR2 are SGHVS and FQNEAQ. The CDR3 covers 15 residues. CDR3 region: CASSVGTGDQTTQYF. The CDR3 DNA sequence: TGTGCCAGCAGCGTAGGGACAGGGGACCAGACGACCCAGTACTTC.

The chain recombines TRBV10-1 with TRBJ2-5; D may be TRBD1 (6 bases). V was shortened by 2 bases and J by 5 bases, with 15 bases between the two germline ends. Germline CDR1 is WNHNN and CDR2 is SYGVQD (reference sequence). This CDR3 has 15 residues. CDR3 amino acids: CASSEGMAGVETQYF. CDR3 bases: TGCGCCAGCAGTGAGGGAATGGCAGGGGTTGAGACCCAGTACTTC.

The table lists this clone with a few counts. J is TRBJ2-7 and V is TRBV27, with TRBD1 identical over 8 bases. CDR3 length: 18 amino acids. Looked up from germline, CDR1 is MNHEY and CDR2 is SMNVEV (reference sequence). The trim removed 3 bases at V and 6 bases at J, leaving 19 bases unmatched. The CDR3 reads CASSFPSNRHRGDPEQYF. The CDR3 DNA reads as TGTGCCAGCAGTTTCCCCTCAAACCGACACAGGGGGGACCCCGAGCAGTACTTC.

The chain carries TRBV2 and TRBJ2-5; 8 bases match TRBD1. The J call could be wrong; TRBJ2-7 is a better fit for the DNA end. Germline V gene data show CDR1 as SNHLY and CDR2 as FYNNEI. The CDR3 sequence is 15 residues long. In DNA form, the CDR3 reads TGTGCCACACAATCCCAGGGGGCGGGTTCCTACGAGCAGTACTTC. This translates into CATQSQGAGSYEQYF.